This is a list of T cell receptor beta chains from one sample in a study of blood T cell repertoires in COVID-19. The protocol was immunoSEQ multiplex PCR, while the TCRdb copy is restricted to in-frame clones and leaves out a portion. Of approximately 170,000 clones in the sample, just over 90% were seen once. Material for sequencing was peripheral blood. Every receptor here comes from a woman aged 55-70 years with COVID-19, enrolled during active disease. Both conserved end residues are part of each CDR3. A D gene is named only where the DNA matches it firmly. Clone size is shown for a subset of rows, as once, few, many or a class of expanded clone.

CDR3: CASSLAGVGEKLFF
DNA: TGTGCCAGCAGCTTAGCGGGAGTGGGGGAAAAACTGTTTTTT
D: NA
V: TRBV5-6
J: TRBJ1-4
size: NA

CDR3: CASSSQGQQNTEAFF
DNA: TGTGCCAGCAGTTCCCAGGGACAACAAAACACTGAAGCTTTCTTT
D: NA
V: TRBV27
J: TRBJ1-1
size: NA

CDR3: CASSLQFLGNTEAFF
DNA: TGTGCCAGCAGCTTACAATTTCTCGGGAACACTGAAGCTTTCTTT
D: NA
V: TRBV7-2
J: TRBJ1-1
size: NA

CDR3: CASSLSSGNSGNTIYF
DNA: TGTGCCAGCAGCTTAAGTTCGGGAAACTCTGGAAACACCATATATTTT
D: NA
V: TRBV7-2
J: TRBJ1-3
size: NA

CDR3: CASIRTGLMNTEAFF
DNA: TGTGCCAGCATTCGGACAGGGCTTATGAACACTGAAGCTTTCTTT
D: NA
V: TRBV21-1
J: TRBJ1-1
size: once

CDR3: CASSLNRPSGGQADTQYF
DNA: TGTGCCAGCAGCTTAAATCGCCCCAGCGGGGGGCAGGCAGATACGCAGTATTTT
D: TRBD2
V: TRBV7-3
J: TRBJ2-3
size: NA

CDR3: CASSRDRAYTGELFF
DNA: TGTGCCAGCAGCCGGGACAGGGCCTACACCGGGGAGCTGTTTTTT
D: TRBD1
V: TRBV7-2
J: TRBJ2-2
size: NA

CDR3: CASSLAWLAGEGDEQYF
DNA: TGTGCCAGCAGCTTAGCGTGGCTAGCGGGGGAGGGTGACGAGCAGTACTTC
D: TRBD2
V: TRBV7-9
J: TRBJ2-7
size: NA

CDR3: CASSYSRNSYNEQFF
DNA: TGTGCCAGCAGCTATAGCCGAAACTCCTACAATGAGCAGTTCTTC
D: NA
V: TRBV7-3
J: TRBJ2-1
size: NA

CDR3: CASRAGQSNTEAFF
DNA: TGTGCCAGCAGGGCGGGACAGTCGAACACTGAAGCTTTCTTT
D: TRBD1
V: TRBV6-4
J: TRBJ1-1
size: few

CDR3: CASSYSGAGTEAFF
DNA: TGTGCCAGCAGTTACTCTGGCGCAGGCACTGAAGCTTTCTTT
D: NA
V: TRBV6-2/TRBV6-3
J: TRBJ1-1
size: NA

CDR3: CASSSGGADTQYF
DNA: TGTGCCAGCAGCTCCGGGGGGGCAGATACGCAGTATTTT
D: TRBD2
V: TRBV7-2
J: TRBJ2-3
size: NA